The clone carrying this T cell receptor (beta chain) was seen a single time. This CDR3 spans 16 amino acids. Germline loops: CDR1 SGHTA, CDR2 FQGNSA. The V end lost 0 bases, the J end lost 0 bases, and 10 bases lay between the germline ends. The data originate from a study of blood T cell repertoires in COVID-19. About the research overall: COVID-19 samples, acute and convalescent, were from the United States, Italy and Spain. Sources were T cells, B-cell-depleted T cells, or PBMCs; the material itself was cDNA or gDNA.

In the authors' workflow: Estimation of nucleated cell counts relied on the amplification of reference gene primers. The assay was immunoSEQ multiplex PCR, and TCRdb's table has in-frame clones only and misses some. The V and J calls and clone size are taken from that table; D and trimming were inferred from the DNA. This table has 130,000 to 150,000 clones, approximately 90% appearing once. The origin of this receptor is a man younger than 35 with COVID-19, enrolled during active disease. V is TRBV7-2 and J is TRBJ2-3, with D unclear. What was sequenced was peripheral blood. CDR3 in amino acids: CASSLAGIYSTDTQYF. In nucleotides, the CDR3 is TGTGCCAGCAGCTTAGCGGGCATATATAGCACAGATACGCAGTATTTT.